This T cell receptor (beta chain) appears in the sequencing data of a study of cytomegalovirus exposure and HLA in healthy donors. Overall study: About 180 million T cells yielded under 130 million unique TCR beta sequences in earlier analysis.

The donors comprised healthy bone marrow donors. Researchers ran the PCR with 60 Vbeta and 13 Jbeta primers. TCRdb's copy holds only in-frame clones and misses some; the assay was immunoSEQ multiplex PCR. Here the sample spans over 120,000 clones, approximately 80% being singletons. Germline trimming cut 5 bases from V and 6 bases from J; bases unmatched to any gene: 9. CDR1 and CDR2 (germline): ENHRY, SYGVKD. CDR3 length equals 16 residues. The clonotype was recovered from a woman aged 60-75 years in good health and CMV-seropositive. The J gene is TRBJ2-2, the V gene TRBV10-3; 10 bases fit TRBD2. Specimen: PBMCs. The CDR3 nucleotides are TGTGCCATCAGTAACCCTAGCGGGAGATTGGCCGGGGAGCTGTTTTTT. This codes for CAISNPSGRLAGELFF.